This paragraph covers one T cell receptor (beta chain) sequence. Antigen unknown. Clones were read by immunoSEQ multiplex PCR, and TCRdb kept only the in-frame ones, dropping some. The sample lists about 150,000 clones, approximately 91% occurring once. These data are taken from a study of cytomegalovirus exposure and HLA in healthy donors. Study summary: Later analysis reported that the approximately 120 validation repertoires shared the platform of the approximately 690 first-cohort repertoires.

This CDR3 comprises 16 residues. V shed 3 bases and J 4 bases; nucleotides not matched to a gene: 9. Germline CDR1 reads SGHNT; CDR2 reads YENEEA. Overall study findings and caveats: The finding came from a later analysis; first-cohort TCR clusters tended to co-occur in the roughly 120 validation repertoires. According to the study, about 180 TCR beta chains were cytomegalovirus-associated.

The chain has TRBV11-3 and TRBJ1-2; 9 bases agree with TRBD1. The sequenced sample consisted of PBMCs. The TCR sequence derives from a man between 18 and 29 years old in good health and CMV-seronegative. The CDR3 spells CASSLTGGASSYGYTF. The CDR3 nucleotides read TGTGCCAGCAGCTTGACAGGGGGAGCGAGTAGCTATGGCTACACCTTC.